This T cell receptor (beta chain) was observed in a study of T cells in Graves' hyperthyroidism and ophthalmopathy. The CDR3 loop spans 12 amino acids. Germline-derived CDR1 and CDR2 are LNHDA and SQIVND (reference sequence). The V end lost 4 bases, the J end lost 9 bases, and 10 bases lay between the germline ends. This clonotype was observed a handful of times. Patients aged 18 to 65 had newly diagnosed hyperthyroidism of under 2 months' duration. Patients were excluded for uncontrolled infection, other autoimmune disease, pregnancy or lactation. RNA transcripts yielded amplified TCR beta CDR3 regions. The study used the HTBI primer set for a first-round RT-PCR of the TCR CDR3. TCRdb re-analysed the multiplex PCR reads in MiXCR, keeping a single row per CDR3 protein. The data hold around 300,000 distinct CDR3 sequences, with about 14% observed a single time.

This sequence was found in a woman aged 25 to 39 with Graves' hyperthyroidism that later progressed to Graves' ophthalmopathy. Sequenced: blood. The V gene is TRBV19, the J gene TRBJ2-1, with D unclear. The CDR3 sequence is CASSTEIGEQFF. The CDR3 DNA reads as TGTGCCAGTAGTACCGAGATAGGTGAGCAGTTCTTC.